Following are 14 T cell receptor beta chains from one sample sequenced in a study of CD8+ T cells in alopecia areata. The sample's treatment: oral pan-JAK inhibitor, 5-10 mg twice daily. Isolated RNA was reverse transcribed into cDNA used as the sequencing template. The method was immunoSEQ multiplex PCR; TCRdb's version includes in-frame clones alone and lacks a portion of them. Of approximately 300,000 clones in the sample, more than 45% were seen once. The starting material was CD4+ T cells sorted from blood, obtained at week 24, from a patient treated with tofacitinib. The receptors derive from a human donor with alopecia areata.

V usage is TRBV7-9 and J usage is TRBJ2-7; 11 bases line up with TRBD1. CDR3 length: 14 amino acids. CDR1 SEHNR and CDR2 FQNEAQ come from the germline V gene (reference sequence). The trim removed 7 bases at V and 2 bases at J, leaving 4 bases unmatched. CDR3 sequence: CASTPGQGAYEQYF. The CDR3 DNA is TGTGCCAGCACCCCGGGACAGGGGGCCTACGAGCAGTACTTC.

The chain has TRBV27 and TRBJ2-2; D is unresolved. The CDR3 loop spans 14 amino acids. The ends were cut back, 6 bases at V and 2 bases at J, with 10 bases in the middle. CDR1 is MNHEY, CDR2 SMNVEV, per germline (reference sequence). The CDR3 protein is CASSPTDNTGELFF. The DNA of the CDR3 is TGTGCCAGCAGCCCTACAGATAACACCGGGGAGCTGTTTTTT.

Points on this clone: This clone may be a read error of a much larger clone one base away. The chain links TRBV11-3 to TRBJ2-7, with no clear D. CDR1 SGHNT and CDR2 YENEEA come from the germline V gene. This CDR3 contains 11 residues. V was clipped by 1 base and J by 5 bases, with 3 bases between them. CDR3 coding DNA: TGTGCCAGCAGCTTAGGCCACGAGCAGTACTTC. This sequence encodes CASSLGHEQYF.

This clone appeared a few times. The CDR3 spells CASSSYNYGYTF. The CDR3 DNA follows: TGTGCCAGCAGCTCCTACAACTATGGCTACACCTTC. The J gene is TRBJ1-2, the V gene TRBV28; the D is unclear. The germline V and J ends were trimmed by 6 bases and 2 bases, with 7 bases remaining between them. In germline, CDR1 is MDHEN, CDR2 SYDVKM. The CDR3 totals 12 residues.

This chain uses TRBV6-5 with TRBJ2-1; 8 bases fit TRBD2. In germline, CDR1 is MNHEY, CDR2 SVGAGI. Trimming at V came to 5 bases and at J to 9 bases, leaving 9 bases not matched to a gene. The CDR3 runs 14 residues. CDR3 loop: CASSGGGGPPEQFF. CDR3 DNA: TGTGCCAGCAGTGGGGGCGGGGGGCCACCTGAGCAGTTCTTC.

The chain employs TRBV27 and TRBJ2-7, with a tentative D call TRBD1 (6 bases). CDR1 MNHEY and CDR2 SMNVEV come from the germline V gene (reference sequence). V lost 2 bases, J lost 1 base, and 9 bases lay in between. CDR3 length equals 14 residues. The CDR3 region has the DNA TGTGCCAGCAGTTTAGACAGGTATTCCTACGAGCAGTACTTC. It codes for CASSLDRYSYEQYF.

In its sample, this clone was seen once. V usage is TRBV30 and J usage is TRBJ2-7; no clear D gene. The germline gives CDR1 GTSNPN, CDR2 SVGIG (reference sequence). The CDR3 contains 14 residues. V was trimmed by 1 base and J by 4 bases, leaving 14 bases between them. The CDR3 sequence: CAWSGPGRIYEQYF. DNA for the CDR3: TGTGCCTGGAGTGGGCCCGGCAGGATTTACGAGCAGTACTTC.

The chain employs TRBV4-1 and TRBJ2-4; 11 positions match TRBD1. In germline, CDR1 is MGHRA, CDR2 YSYEKL. CDR3 size: 14 residues. V lost 2 bases, J lost 13 bases, and 7 bases stayed unmatched. As DNA, the CDR3 is TGCGCCAGCAGCCAAAGCGGACAGGGGGCAACCCAGTACTTC. The encoded protein is CASSQSGQGATQYF.

J is TRBJ1-1 and V is TRBV9; no definite D call. Germline CDR1 is SGDLS and CDR2 is YYNGEE. The CDR3 has 13 residues. Trimming left V 0 bases short and J 3 bases short, with 6 bases between. Written as DNA, the CDR3 is TGTGCCAGCAGCGTAGCTACGGACACTGAAGCTTTCTTT. It yields the protein CASSVATDTEAFF.

CDR3 in DNA: TGTGCCAGCAGTCGCCAAGGTTTGCGCTCGGGGGCGGAGCAGTACTTC. Encoded protein: CASSRQGLRSGAEQYF. V and J are TRBV27 and TRBJ2-7, with D perhaps matching TRBD1 or TRBD2 (6 bases each). From germline, CDR1 is MNHEY and CDR2 SMNVEV (reference sequence). V shed 5 bases and J shed 7 bases, with 24 bases lying between them. The CDR3 has 16 amino acids.

The genes are TRBV29-1 and TRBJ2-3; 8 nucleotides match TRBD1. J gave up 7 bases and V 3 bases, and 3 bases lay outside the gene matches. The germline gives CDR1 SQVTM, CDR2 ANQGSEA. The CDR3 totals 12 residues. This CDR3 reads CSVDRGRNTQYF. As DNA, the CDR3 is TGCAGCGTTGACAGGGGGCGAAATACGCAGTATTTT.

This rearrangement joins TRBV23-1 to TRBJ1-6; D is unclear. TRBV23-1 is assigned to the ORF class and has an uncertain function. The CDR3 is 17 amino acids. Deletions cut 0 bases from V and 9 bases from J, with 18 bases between. The CDR3 DNA reads TGCGCCAGCAGTCAATCAGGCCACCAGGTGCCTTTTTCACCCCTCCACTTT. Protein sequence: CASSQSGHQVPFSPLHF.

The chain couples TRBV6-5 to TRBJ2-3, with a tentative D call TRBD2 (6 bases). The CDR3 length is 16 residues. Looked up from germline, CDR1 is MNHEY and CDR2 is SVGAGI. Between the trimmed V and J ends, which lost 2 bases and 8 bases, there was a span of 20 bases. The CDR3 here is CASSYGGRGLPGTQYF. Here the CDR3 DNA reads TGTGCCAGCAGTTACGGGGGTAGGGGACTCCCCGGTACGCAGTATTTT.

V usage is TRBV5-6 and J usage is TRBJ1-5, with a possible D match to TRBD1 (6 bases). This CDR3 comprises 16 residues. Trimming left V 1 base short and J 3 bases short, with 14 bases between. Per germline, CDR1 SGHDT and CDR2 YYEEEE. DNA for the CDR3: TGTGCCAGCAGCTTGAGCGGCAGGGGCTCCAATCAGCCCCAGCATTTT. Protein: CASSLSGRGSNQPQHF.